This TCR beta chain was captured in a study of cytomegalovirus exposure and HLA in healthy donors. This clone was recorded only once. Its antigen is not known. Study outcomes and limitations: An analysis done earlier found most TCR beta V segments productive about 87% or about 30% of the time.

The PCR ran on 60 Vbeta and 13 Jbeta primers. Measured with immunoSEQ multiplex PCR; TCRdb has only the in-frame clones, and not every one. The sample consists of about 130,000 clones, approximately 85% of them appearing once. This TCR derives from a woman aged 30 to 39 in good health and CMV-seropositive. Sequencing input: PBMCs.

The CDR3 sequence is CASSHPGVTNEKLFF. The CDR3 DNA sequence: TGCGCCAGCAGCCACCCAGGGGTTACTAATGAAAAACTGTTTTTT. The genes are TRBV4-1 and TRBJ1-4; a weak D match, TRBD1 (6 bases). This CDR3 contains 15 residues. Germline V gene data show CDR1 as MGHRA and CDR2 as YSYEKL. Trimming removed 3 bases at V and 2 bases at J, with 10 bases between.